The rows below give T cell receptor beta chains drawn from one sample of a study of blood T cell repertoires in COVID-19. Libraries were prepared by immunoSEQ multiplex PCR; TCRdb keeps only in-frame clonotypes and omits some of them. The data hold about 370,000 clones, with around 89% observed a single time. Sequencing input: peripheral blood. These receptors were obtained from a woman aged 25 to 39 with COVID-19, enrolled during active disease. Each CDR3 is given with its conserved first and last residue. Each record gives: D gene, V gene, J gene, clone size, CDR3 protein, CDR3 DNA. D genes are given only for firm matches. Clone size, where shown, is once, few, many, or a class for clones that have expanded.

TRBD1,TRBV6-5,TRBJ2-1,.,CASSRDRVGNEQFF,TGTGCCAGCAGCCGGGACAGGGTAGGCAATGAGCAGTTCTTC
.,TRBV9,TRBJ1-1,.,CASSVGRLGGTDTEAFF,TGTGCCAGCAGCGTAGGACGGTTGGGGGGGACGGACACTGAAGCTTTCTTT
.,TRBV6-5,TRBJ1-1,.,CASSLRYNTEAFF,TGTGCCAGCAGTCTTAGATATAACACTGAAGCTTTCTTT
.,TRBV29-1,TRBJ2-3,.,CSVRRGVSTDTQYF,TGCAGCGTTCGGCGCGGGGTTAGCACAGATACGCAGTATTTT
TRBD2,TRBV10-2,TRBJ2-2,.,CASGRRDYPSVYFTGELFF,TGCGCCAGCGGCCGCCGGGACTACCCCTCCGTTTACTTCACCGGGGAGCTGTTTTTT
.,TRBV3-1/TRBV3-2,TRBJ2-1,.,CASSQDRQGWNEQFF,TGTGCCAGCAGCCAAGATCGGCAGGGTTGGAATGAGCAGTTCTTC
TRBD2,TRBV29-1,TRBJ2-1,.,CSVSGTSGSYNEQFF,TGCAGCGTGTCCGGGACTAGCGGATCCTACAATGAGCAGTTCTTC
TRBD2,TRBV24-1,TRBJ2-3,.,CATSDWGGREDTDTQYF,TGTGCCACCAGTGATTGGGGAGGGCGGGAGGATACAGATACGCAGTATTTT
TRBD1,TRBV6-5,TRBJ1-1,once,CATQQGVNTEAFF,TGTGCCACCCAACAGGGGGTAAACACTGAAGCTTTCTTT
TRBD2,TRBV6-2/TRBV6-3,TRBJ2-5,.,CASSYSKTSGRVGEETQYF,TGTGCCAGCAGTTACTCGAAGACTAGCGGGAGGGTGGGGGAAGAGACCCAGTACTTC
TRBD1,TRBV7-9,TRBJ1-6,.,CASSSLDRIEGSSPLHF,TGTGCCAGCAGCTCACTGGACAGGATCGAAGGAAGTTCACCCCTCCACTTT
.,TRBV27,TRBJ1-1,.,CASSLLSWPRGGTEAFF,TGTGCCAGCAGTTTATTAAGTTGGCCCCGGGGAGGCACTGAAGCTTTCTTT
TRBD2,TRBV19,TRBJ2-3,.,CASSVTSGTDTQYF,TGTGCCAGTAGTGTTACTAGCGGCACAGATACGCAGTATTTT
.,TRBV6-6,TRBJ2-4,.,CASSPLATDIWAKNIQYF,TGTGCCAGCAGTCCGCTTGCAACAGACATTTGGGCCAAAAACATTCAGTACTTC
.,TRBV4-3,TRBJ2-7,.,CASSLQGAGEQYF,TGCGCCAGCAGCCTTCAGGGAGCGGGCGAGCAGTACTTC
TRBD2,TRBV20-1,TRBJ2-7,.,CSASIAGGPYEQYF,TGCAGTGCTAGTATAGCGGGGGGCCCCTACGAGCAGTACTTC
TRBD1,TRBV5-1,TRBJ1-4,.,CASSSTGTGEKLFF,TGCGCCAGCAGCTCCACCGGGACAGGTGAAAAACTGTTTTTT
.,TRBV2,TRBJ1-1,.,CASIAGVATEAFF,TGTGCCAGCATCGCAGGGGTGGCGACTGAAGCTTTCTTT
TRBD2,TRBV7-2,TRBJ2-1,.,CASSLVAGGYNEQFF,TGTGCCAGCAGCTTAGTCGCGGGGGGGTACAATGAGCAGTTCTTC
.,TRBV6-2/TRBV6-3,TRBJ1-1,once,CASSYSFGAEGNTEAFF,TGTGCCAGCAGTTACTCGTTTGGTGCGGAAGGGAACACTGAAGCTTTCTTT
TRBD2,TRBV4-1,TRBJ2-5,.,CASSQVPSGRGEETQYF,TGCGCCAGCAGCCAAGTCCCAAGCGGGAGGGGAGAAGAGACCCAGTACTTC
.,TRBV18,TRBJ1-1,.,CASSPAGNTEAFF,TGTGCCAGCTCACCCGCGGGGAACACTGAAGCTTTCTTT
TRBD1,TRBV27,TRBJ1-5,.,CASSVSKDRFNQPQHF,TGTGCCAGCAGTGTTTCAAAGGACAGGTTCAATCAGCCCCAGCATTTT
TRBD1,TRBV2,TRBJ1-6,few,CASSPGQGYNSPLHF,TGTGCCAGCAGTCCCGGACAGGGGTATAATTCACCCCTCCACTTT
.,TRBV10-2,TRBJ1-2,.,CASSSPGAGRLYTF,TGCGCCAGCAGTTCCCCAGGAGCCGGGAGGTTGTACACCTTC
.,TRBV6-5,TRBJ2-5,.,CASSRQETQYF,TGTGCCAGCAGCAGGCAAGAGACCCAGTACTTC
.,TRBV6-2/TRBV6-3,TRBJ1-1,.,CASSYPRVNTEAFF,TGTGCCAGCAGTTACCCACGGGTTAACACTGAAGCTTTCTTT
.,TRBV7-6,TRBJ1-4,.,CASSLGRGFDEKLFF,TGTGCCAGCAGCTTAGGAAGGGGGTTTGATGAAAAACTGTTTTTT
.,TRBV25-1,TRBJ1-3,.,CASSAHAAGNTIYF,TGTGCCAGCAGTGCCCACGCGGCGGGAAACACCATATATTTT
TRBD1,TRBV5-4,TRBJ1-2,.,CASSPHTIDRGDYGYTF,TGTGCCAGCAGCCCCCACACAATTGACAGGGGTGACTATGGCTACACCTTC
.,TRBV7-2,TRBJ1-2,.,CASSFGQPNYGYTF,TGTGCCAGCAGCTTTGGACAGCCTAACTATGGCTACACCTTC
TRBD1,TRBV3-1/TRBV3-2,TRBJ2-1,.,CASSFRTGSSYNEQFF,TGTGCCAGCAGCTTCCGGACAGGGAGCTCCTACAATGAGCAGTTCTTC
.,TRBV7-2,TRBJ2-3,.,CASSSDWPSTDTQYF,TGTGCCAGCAGCTCGGACTGGCCCAGCACAGATACGCAGTATTTT
.,TRBV19,TRBJ2-5,.,CASSTGHLVNTQYF,TGTGCCAGTAGTACCGGTCACCTGGTGAATACCCAGTACTTC
.,TRBV28,TRBJ1-2,once,CASSPPSGENYGYTF,TGTGCCAGCAGTCCCCCCAGTGGGGAGAACTATGGCTACACCTTC
TRBD1,TRBV7-2,TRBJ2-7,.,CASSSSYRGQPYEQYF,TGTGCCAGCAGCTCCAGCTATCGGGGACAGCCTTACGAGCAGTACTTC
TRBD2,TRBV7-2,TRBJ2-3,.,CASSSGGLVITDTQYF,TGTGCCAGCAGCTCGGGGGGACTAGTTATAACAGATACGCAGTATTTT
TRBD1,TRBV4-2,TRBJ2-7,.,CASSQDAGTGLYEQYF,TGTGCCAGCAGCCAGGATGCCGGGACAGGACTCTACGAGCAGTACTTC
.,TRBV2,TRBJ1-1,.,CASTVNTEAFF,TGTGCCAGCACAGTGAACACTGAAGCTTTCTTT
TRBD2,TRBV3-1/TRBV3-2,TRBJ2-5,.,CASSQEPLAGAKYF,TGTGCCAGCAGCCAAGAGCCACTAGCGGGGGCCAAGTACTTC
TRBD1,TRBV28,TRBJ1-1,once,CALITGTGGVDTEAFF,TGTGCCCTCATTACTGGGACAGGGGGTGTTGACACTGAAGCTTTCTTT
TRBD2,TRBV27,TRBJ2-3,.,CASSLVWGGASTDTQYF,TGTGCCAGCAGTTTGGTTTGGGGAGGGGCGAGCACAGATACGCAGTATTTT
.,TRBV4-2,TRBJ2-2,.,CASSQDARVNTGELFF,TGTGCCAGCAGCCAAGATGCCAGGGTGAACACCGGGGAGCTGTTTTTT
TRBD1,TRBV11-2,TRBJ1-1,.,CASSLTGGTEAFF,TGTGCCAGCAGCTTGACAGGGGGCACTGAAGCTTTCTTT
.,TRBV6-2/TRBV6-3,TRBJ1-2,.,CASSYSGRLGGYTF,TGTGCCAGCAGTTACTCGGGCCGTCTCGGCGGCTACACCTTC
.,TRBV27,TRBJ1-1,.,CASSLREYTEAFF,TGTGCCAGCAGTTTGCGGGAGTACACTGAAGCTTTCTTT
TRBD1,TRBV4-1,TRBJ1-2,.,CASSRRLQGAQDGYTF,TGCGCCAGCAGCCGGAGATTACAGGGGGCGCAGGATGGCTACACCTTC
TRBD1,TRBV6-1,TRBJ2-1,.,CASSEEGQPFNEQFF,TGTGCCAGCAGTGAAGAGGGACAGCCCTTCAATGAGCAGTTCTTC
.,TRBV5-1,TRBJ2-1,.,CASSFVAGFPYNEQFF,TGCGCCAGCAGCTTTGTGGCAGGGTTCCCTTACAATGAGCAGTTCTTC
.,TRBV7-2,TRBJ1-4,.,CASSLGRDTTKGVEKLFF,TGTGCCAGCAGCTTAGGACGGGACACTACAAAAGGGGTCGAAAAACTGTTTTTT
.,TRBV19,TRBJ1-2,.,CASSIQGLKVGYTF,TGTGCCAGTAGTATACAGGGGCTGAAAGTTGGCTACACCTTC
.,TRBV27,TRBJ1-1,.,CASGSRAGDTEAFF,TGTGCCAGCGGCTCGAGGGCAGGGGACACTGAAGCTTTCTTT
TRBD1,TRBV7-2,TRBJ1-3,.,CASSYDRVSGNTIYF,TGTGCCAGCAGCTACGACAGGGTGTCTGGAAACACCATATATTTT
.,TRBV21-1,TRBJ2-2,.,CASSRKFVRGANTGELFF,TGTGCCAGCAGCAGAAAATTTGTGCGGGGTGCGAACACCGGGGAGCTGTTTTTT
.,TRBV19,TRBJ1-1,.,CASSIAAGGAEAFF,TGTGCCAGTAGTATTGCGGCTGGAGGGGCTGAAGCTTTCTTT
.,TRBV6-6,TRBJ2-1,.,CASSYRGWGDNEQFF,TGTGCCAGCAGTTACCGCGGATGGGGGGACAATGAGCAGTTCTTC
.,TRBV3-1/TRBV3-2,TRBJ1-2,.,CASSQGNPNGWSTNYGYTF,TGTGCCAGCAGCCAAGGAAACCCAAACGGGTGGTCAACTAACTATGGCTACACCTTC